The next 3 T cell receptor beta chains were all read from a single sample in a study of cytomegalovirus exposure and HLA in healthy donors. The primer mix had 60 Vbeta and 13 Jbeta primers. Clones were sequenced by immunoSEQ multiplex PCR, and TCRdb holds only the in-frame ones, with some missing. The sample holds 180,000 or so clones, roughly 87% seen once. Sequencing was performed on PBMCs. The receptor set was obtained from a man aged 40-55 years in good health and CMV-seronegative.

The rearrangement joins TRBV28 to TRBJ1-3; 9 bases line up with TRBD1. The CDR3 runs to 15 residues. V gave up 6 bases and J gave up 4 bases; unmatched junction bases: 7. From germline, CDR1 is MDHEN and CDR2 SYDVKM. The CDR3 DNA is TGTGCCAGCAGACAGGGGGCTCATTCAGGAAACACCATATATTTT. Encoded protein: CASRQGAHSGNTIYF.

This rearrangement joins TRBV5-1 to TRBJ2-3; 9 bases fit TRBD1. V lost 4 bases and J lost 2; bases outside the gene matches: 2. This CDR3 comprises 14 residues. Germline CDR1 and CDR2: SGHRS and YFSETQ. CDR3 nucleotide sequence: TGCGCCAGCAGCGGGACAGGGACCACAGATACGCAGTATTTT. Its translation: CASSGTGTTDTQYF.

This chain uses TRBV19 with TRBJ1-4; 9 bases map to TRBD1. The trim removed 6 bases at V and 8 bases at J, leaving 7 bases unmatched. The CDR3 loop spans 14 amino acids. Germline assignment: CDR1 LNHDA and CDR2 SQIVND (reference sequence). The CDR3 loop is CASRDRDREEKLFF. CDR3 nucleotide sequence: TGTGCCAGTAGGGACCGGGACAGGGAAGAAAAACTGTTTTTT.